These 27 T cell receptor beta chains originate from one sample sequenced in a study of shared clonotypes between healthy human individuals (dated by TCRdb to 2020 to 2021). Libraries were made using the immunoSEQ multiplex PCR assay. The clones in this table, taken by TCRdb from immuneACCESS, are in-frame only. Not every clone is retained; where verified, under half of the shortfall comes from an unresolved V gene, and the cause of the rest is unknown. Present in this sample are approximately 1,500,000 clones, around 97% of which were seen just once. The ten largest clonotypes hold roughly 1.2% of the sample. The sample was naive CD4+ T cells sorted from blood. In the paper's terms, the cell subset or site label means: CD45RA+ positively selected. The source of these receptors is a man younger than 45 in good health.

The chain recombines TRBV5-1 with TRBJ1-5; D is perhaps TRBD1 (5 bases). V lost 0 bases and J 11 bases, leaving 15 bases between the germline ends. Looked up from germline, CDR1 is SGHRS and CDR2 is YFSETQ. This CDR3 spans 14 amino acids. CDR3 nucleotide sequence: TGCGCCAGCAGCTTGGAAGGAGGCAAGGGGTCCCAGCATTTT. Translated: CASSLEGGKGSQHF.

This chain connects TRBV19 to TRBJ1-1; possible D gene TRBD1, 5 bases. Germline V gives CDR1 LNHDA, CDR2 SQIVND (reference sequence). This CDR3 contains 13 residues. The V gene lost 4 bases and the J gene lost 4 bases, with 10 bases spanning the gap. CDR3 loop: CASSTGPLTEAFF. Written as DNA, the CDR3 is TGTGCCAGTAGTACGGGACCTCTCACTGAAGCTTTCTTT.

CDR3 bases: TGTGCCAGCCGGGCCATCTCTGGAAACACCATATATTTT. Amino acid sequence: CASRAISGNTIYF. The J gene is TRBJ1-3, the V gene TRBV9; D not resolved. Germline assignment: CDR1 SGDLS and CDR2 YYNGEE. Trimming took 7 bases from V and 0 from J, leaving 8 bases between them. This CDR3 has 13 residues.

The DNA for the CDR3 is TGTGCCAGCAGTCCCCCTCCCCTAGTGGAGCGGCTCGAGCAGTACTTC. Residues: CASSPPPLVERLEQYF. This sequence joins TRBV28 and TRBJ2-7; tentatively, D is TRBD2 (5 bases). This CDR3 spans 16 amino acids. Germline V gives CDR1 MDHEN, CDR2 SYDVKM. V lost 5 bases, J lost 6 bases, and 23 bases lay in between.

This clone occurred once. This chain joins TRBV19 and TRBJ2-7; 7 nucleotides match TRBD1. CDR3 length equals 15 residues. V lost 4 bases, J lost 6 bases, and 12 bases stayed unmatched. Per germline, CDR1 LNHDA and CDR2 SQIVND (reference sequence). CDR3 bases: TGTGCCAGTAGTACGAGACAGGGTAGGTCGGTCGAGCAGTACTTC. Translation: CASSTRQGRSVEQYF.

The rearrangement links TRBV19 to TRBJ2-5, with a possible D match to TRBD1 (5 bases). There are 14 residues in the CDR3. The V and J ends lost 5 bases and 1 base respectively, with 11 bases between them. In germline, CDR1 is LNHDA, CDR2 SQIVND (reference sequence). Here the CDR3 DNA reads TGTGCCAGTAGTGAAGGACACTTCCAAGAGACCCAGTACTTC. Its translation is CASSEGHFQETQYF.

The chain recombines TRBV5-4 with TRBJ2-7, with 8 nucleotides matching TRBD1. CDR3 length equals 16 residues. V was clipped by 4 bases and J by 2 bases; unmatched bases: 11. Germline V gives CDR1 SGHNT, CDR2 YYREEE (reference sequence). In DNA form, the CDR3 reads TGTGCCAGCAGCGCAGGGACAGGTAGCACCCCCTACGAGCAGTACTTC. This gives the protein CASSAGTGSTPYEQYF. The entire variable domain, with the rest obtained from reference TRBV5-4 and TRBJ2-7, is as follows: ETGVTQSPTHLIKTRGQQVTLRCSSQSGHNTVSWYQQALGQGPQFIFQYYREEENGRGNFPPRFSGLQFPNYSSELNVNALELDDSALYLCASSAGTGSTPYEQYFGPGTRLTVT.

V gene TRBV27 combines with J gene TRBJ2-7; possibly TRBD1 for D (5 bases). Germline CDR1 MNHEY, CDR2 SMNVEV (reference sequence). The length of the CDR3 is 14 residues. V was pared by 0 bases and J by 5 bases, with 11 bases between. CDR3 DNA sequence: TGTGCCAGCAGTTTATCAACAGGTGCCCACGAGCAGTACTTC. Its translation: CASSLSTGAHEQYF.

The chain uses TRBV2 and TRBJ2-7, with a tentative D call TRBD2 (6 bases). CDR1 is SNHLY, CDR2 FYNNEI, per germline. Trimming took 3 bases from V and 3 from J, leaving 15 bases between them. The CDR3 covers 15 residues. CDR3: CASSERRAYLYEQYF. As DNA, the CDR3 is TGTGCCAGCAGTGAGCGGAGGGCTTATCTCTACGAGCAGTACTTC.

The genes are TRBV11-2 and TRBJ2-7; D assignment may be TRBD1 or TRBD2 (5 bases each). Looked up from germline, CDR1 is SGHAT and CDR2 is FQNNGV. Trimming shortened V by 2 bases and J by 5 bases, and 22 bases separated the two germline ends. The CDR3 contains 17 residues. The CDR3 bases are TGTGCCAGCAGCTTATTTGAGGCCGGGACCCTTCGTAACGAGCAGTACTTC. Translating gives CASSLFEAGTLRNEQYF.

The chain links TRBV28 to TRBJ1-1; D gene unclear. Trimming removed 3 bases from V and 1 base from J, with 9 bases in between. The length of the CDR3 is 14 residues. Germline loops: CDR1 MDHEN, CDR2 SYDVKM. CDR3 DNA sequence: TGTGCCAGCAGTTTCGGCAAAAAGAACACTGAAGCTTTCTTT. Translating it yields CASSFGKKNTEAFF.

The J gene is TRBJ2-7, the V gene TRBV4-1, with 10 bases fitting TRBD2. Trimming at V came to 4 bases and at J to 5 bases, leaving 5 bases not matched to a gene. The germline V gene has CDR1 MGHRA and CDR2 YSYEKL. This CDR3 contains 14 residues. CDR3 in amino acids: CASSPSGRIHEQYF. In nucleotides, the CDR3 is TGCGCCAGCAGCCCTAGCGGGAGAATCCACGAGCAGTACTTC.

The V call is TRBV19, the J call TRBJ2-1, with 7 bases identical to TRBD1. Looked up from germline, CDR1 is LNHDA and CDR2 is SQIVND (reference sequence). The length of the CDR3 is 15 residues. V gave up 7 bases and J gave up 6 bases; unmatched junction bases: 12. The CDR3 protein is CASNQGDIRRNEQFF. The CDR3 nucleotides are TGTGCCAGTAACCAGGGGGATATTCGCCGCAATGAGCAGTTCTTC.

CDR3 sequence reads: CASSRVDRPNQPQHF. The CDR3 DNA sequence: TGTGCCAGCAGCCGAGTTGACAGGCCAAATCAGCCCCAGCATTTT. The chain uses TRBV7-9 and TRBJ1-5, with D tentatively TRBD1 (6 bases). Germline V CDR1 and CDR2: SEHNR, FQNEAQ (reference sequence). This CDR3 spans 15 amino acids. The germline V and J ends were trimmed by 5 bases and 4 bases, with 15 bases remaining between them.

This chain links TRBV4-2 with TRBJ2-5; 9 positions match TRBD2. Germline V gene sequence: CDR1 LGHNA, CDR2 YNFKEQ. Germline trimming cut 4 bases from V and 4 bases from J; bases unmatched to any gene: 10. The CDR3 has 16 residues. CDR3 region: CASSPGAGGGGETQYF. The CDR3 nucleotides are TGTGCCAGCAGCCCGGGGGCGGGAGGGGGAGGAGAGACCCAGTACTTC.

On this clone: The same CDR3 is also encoded by other DNA sequences in this sample. The V call is TRBV5-1, the J call TRBJ2-1, with TRBD1 as a possible D gene (6 bases). This CDR3 spans 14 amino acids. V lost 0 bases and J 6 bases, leaving 10 bases between the germline ends. Germline V gene lookup returns CDR1 SGHRS and CDR2 YFSETQ. CDR3 nucleotide sequence: TGCGCCAGCAGCTTGGTACAGGGCCTCAATGAGCAGTTCTTC. The encoded protein is CASSLVQGLNEQFF.

The V and J genes are TRBV2 and TRBJ2-5; D gene unclear. Trimming removed 7 bases from V and 4 bases from J, with 10 bases in between. The V gene's germline CDR1 is SNHLY and CDR2 FYNNEI. The CDR3 runs to 12 residues. The CDR3 loop is CASNGISETQYF. CDR3 nucleotides: TGTGCCAGCAACGGAATCTCAGAGACCCAGTACTTC.

The chain joins TRBV4-3 to TRBJ2-3, with D perhaps being TRBD1 or TRBD2 (5 bases each). Deletions cut 1 base from V and 11 bases from J, with 13 bases between. Germline V CDR1 and CDR2: LGHNA, YSLEER. There are 13 residues in the CDR3. CDR3 sequence: CASSQAAGTLQYF. Written as DNA, the CDR3 is TGCGCCAGCAGCCAAGCCGCCGGGACCCTGCAGTATTTT.

In regard to this clone: It is unclear where the CDR3 begins or ends on the DNA, so no DNA is shown, and the CDR3 is as TCRdb lists it. The chain couples TRBV27 to TRBJ2-1. Germline CDR1 reads MNHEY; CDR2 reads SMNVEV (reference sequence). The CDR3 sequence runs 16 residues, both termini included. The CDR3 loop reads CASSLRARMNDNEQFF.

The chain carries TRBV15 and TRBJ2-7, with 11 bases fitting TRBD2. The CDR3 length is 15 residues. The junction had 3 bases not matched to a gene; V was cut back by 0 bases and J by 5 bases. The germline CDR1 and CDR2 sequences are LNHNV and YYDKDF (reference sequence). The CDR3 sequence is CATSRDGLAGHEQYF. The CDR3, as DNA: TGTGCCACCAGCAGAGATGGACTAGCGGGCCACGAGCAGTACTTC.

As concerns this clone: Within the sample, other DNA sequences also encode this same CDR3. The rearrangement uses TRBV5-1 and TRBJ2-7; 11 bases are shared with TRBD1. CDR3 length equals 14 residues. Trimming cost V 4 bases and J 3 bases; bases outside gene matches: 3. Germline CDR1 and CDR2: SGHRS and YFSETQ. For the CDR3, the DNA is TGCGCCAGCAGCCGAGGGACAGGGGGCTACGAGCAGTACTTC. The encoded protein is CASSRGTGGYEQYF.

This chain joins TRBV7-9 and TRBJ2-5; 8 nucleotides align to TRBD2. Per the germline V gene, CDR1 is SEHNR and CDR2 is FQNEAQ (reference sequence). The V segment lost 1 base and the J segment 8 bases; nucleotides outside the gene matches: 6. The CDR3 consists of 14 residues. The CDR3 DNA is TGTGCCAGCAGCTTAGGTGGCGGGGGGAGAACCCAGTACTTC. This translates into CASSLGGGGRTQYF.

This chain uses TRBV2 with TRBJ1-1; D gene unclear. CDR3 length: 13 residues. Germline V CDR1 and CDR2: SNHLY, FYNNEI. The germline V and J ends were trimmed by 6 bases and 4 bases, with 12 bases remaining between them. The CDR3 here is CASRYGLGTEAFF. CDR3 nucleotides: TGTGCCAGCAGATATGGGCTTGGCACTGAAGCTTTCTTT.

The DNA for the CDR3 is TGTGCCATCAGTGAGTCGGACCCTAATCAGCCCCAGCATTTT. Translated: CAISESDPNQPQHF. This sequence joins TRBV10-3 and TRBJ1-5; unclear D gene. Germline CDR1 ENHRY, CDR2 SYGVKD. This CDR3 is 14 amino acids long. V lost 0 bases, J lost 4 bases, and 7 bases lay in between.

CDR3 protein: CASTPSGTIQKATNEKLFF. The DNA for the CDR3 is TGTGCCAGCACCCCGTCCGGGACAATTCAGAAGGCAACTAATGAAAAACTGTTTTTT. The V gene is TRBV21-1, the J gene TRBJ1-4; the table's D call TRBD1 went unverified against the DNA. TRBV21-1 represents a pseudogene. The CDR3 is made up of 19 amino acids.

This chain uses TRBV4-1 with TRBJ2-3; D gene unclear. Germline assignment: CDR1 MGHRA and CDR2 YSYEKL. V lost 0 bases to trimming and J lost 0 bases, with 7 bases between them. CDR3 length: 15 amino acids. CDR3 in amino acids: CASSQDRTSTDTQYF. As DNA, the CDR3 is TGCGCCAGCAGCCAAGATCGGACCAGCACAGATACGCAGTATTTT.

This sequence joins TRBV6-6 and TRBJ1-5; a possible D gene is TRBD1 (6 bases). With 3 bases removed from V and 3 bases from J, the gap between germline ends came to 15 bases. Germline CDR1 MNHNY, CDR2 SVGAGI (reference sequence). The CDR3 extends over 16 amino acids. Here the CDR3 reads CASSYSPRDTNQPQHF. The CDR3 coding sequence is TGTGCCAGCAGTTATTCTCCACGGGACACCAATCAGCCCCAGCATTTT.